This T cell receptor beta chain was captured by sequencing in a study of shared clonotypes between healthy human individuals. In the study overall: Three plates each covered CD4 naive and memory; CD8 naive two, CD8 memory one. Broader study findings: Roughly 5% was the fraction of naive CD4 clonotypes found shared across several donors.

There are 14 residues in the CDR3. Per the germline V gene, CDR1 is SGHKS and CDR2 is YYEKEE (reference sequence). The junction had 8 bases not matched to a gene; V was cut back by 6 bases and J by 5 bases. This clone appeared once. What it binds is unknown. Naive CD8 isolation took CD45RO-negative cells positively selected for CCR7 and excluded terminally differentiated effector memory CD45RA+ cells. Each sample came from a Caucasian adult donor living in Nashville, Tennessee. Sequenced by immunoSEQ multiplex PCR; TCRdb stores in-frame clones only, minus some. The table includes around 610,000 clones, roughly 96% detected once.

The chain combines TRBV5-5 with TRBJ2-5; 9 bases align to TRBD2. This TCR came from a woman in her twenties or thirties in good health. The sequenced material came from naive CD8+ T cells sorted from blood. The CDR3 reads CASKGGRAGETQYF. For the CDR3, the DNA is TGTGCCAGCAAAGGCGGGAGGGCCGGGGAGACCCAGTACTTC.